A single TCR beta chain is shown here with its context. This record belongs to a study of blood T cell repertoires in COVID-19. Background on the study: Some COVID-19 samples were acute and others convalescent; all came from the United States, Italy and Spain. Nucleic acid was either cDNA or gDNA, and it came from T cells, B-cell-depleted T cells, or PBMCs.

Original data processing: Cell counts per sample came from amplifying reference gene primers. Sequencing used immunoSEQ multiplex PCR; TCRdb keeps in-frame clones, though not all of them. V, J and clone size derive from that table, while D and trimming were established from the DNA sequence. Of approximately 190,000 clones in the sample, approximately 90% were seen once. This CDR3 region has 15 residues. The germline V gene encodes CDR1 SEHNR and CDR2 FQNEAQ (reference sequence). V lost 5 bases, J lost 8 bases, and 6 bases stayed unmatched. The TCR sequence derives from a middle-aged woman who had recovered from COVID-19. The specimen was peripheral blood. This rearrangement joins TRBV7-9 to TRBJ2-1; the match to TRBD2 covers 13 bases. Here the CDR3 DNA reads TGTGCCAGCAGCCTCGGACTAGCGGGAGCGCATGAGCAGTTCTTC. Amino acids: CASSLGLAGAHEQFF.